Detailed here is one T cell receptor beta chain. One end of the junction varies from germline; a read error may be responsible. These data come from a study of blood T cells in healthy people across ages. Combining a sample-barcoded 5' primer with a J-beta primer mix, a second PCR ran for roughly 7 to 12 cycles. One entry per CDR3 protein, called by TCRdb with MiXCR from the 5' RACE reads. The data hold fewer than 1 million distinct CDR3 sequences, with 40% to 50% observed a single time. The sequenced sample was blood. The TCR originated in a man in his 60s in good health.

CDR3 sequence reads: CSVRDRAGGSQPQHF. In DNA form, the CDR3 reads TGCAGTGTTAGAGATCGGGCAGGGGGCAGCCAGCCCCAGCATTTT. The chain links TRBV20-1 to TRBJ1-5; 8 bases are a match to TRBD1. Germline V gene sequence: CDR1 DFQATT, CDR2 SNEGSKA (reference sequence). The CDR3 spans 15 residues.